This T cell receptor (beta chain) was observed in a study of blood T cell repertoires in COVID-19. The repertoire was sequenced with immunoSEQ multiplex PCR; TCRdb's copy has only in-frame clones and lacks some. The repertoire consists of over 100,000 clones, with roughly 87% occurring once and the leading ten covering roughly 2%. CDR3 length equals 15 residues. V was trimmed by 2 bases and J by 0 bases, leaving 9 bases between them. CDR1 is MRHNA and CDR2 is SNTAGT in the germline V gene. This TCR was sampled from a man aged 50 to 60 with active COVID-19. V usage is TRBV6-4 and J usage is TRBJ2-3; D not resolved. Sequenced input: peripheral blood. CDR3 in DNA: TGTGCCAGCAGTGACACTCCAGGCAGCACAGATACGCAGTATTTT. This gives the protein CASSDTPGSTDTQYF.